This TCR beta chain was captured in a study of shared clonotypes between healthy human individuals. Study-wide findings and caveats: In general, naive subsets displayed greater estimated richness than memory subsets did.

With 5 bases removed from V and 5 bases from J, the gap between germline ends came to 16 bases. CDR3 length equals 14 residues. Germline values: CDR1 SGHRS, CDR2 YFSETQ. Remarks on this clone: Its antigen is still unknown.

Each sorted subset replicate got 200 ng genomic DNA, tens of thousands of genomes. TCRdb's table, derived via immunoSEQ multiplex PCR, lists solely in-frame clones and lacks some. The sample lists some 1.4 million clones; roughly 96% were seen once. Sequenced sample: naive CD4+ T cells sorted from blood. Subset here: CD45RA+ positively selected. This clonotype was sampled from a man aged 30 to 39 in good health. The chain links TRBV5-1 to TRBJ2-5; TRBD1 might be the D (8 bases). The CDR3, as DNA: TGCGCCAGCAGAGACCACAGGGGGGGTGAGACCCAGTACTTC. Its protein is CASRDHRGGETQYF.